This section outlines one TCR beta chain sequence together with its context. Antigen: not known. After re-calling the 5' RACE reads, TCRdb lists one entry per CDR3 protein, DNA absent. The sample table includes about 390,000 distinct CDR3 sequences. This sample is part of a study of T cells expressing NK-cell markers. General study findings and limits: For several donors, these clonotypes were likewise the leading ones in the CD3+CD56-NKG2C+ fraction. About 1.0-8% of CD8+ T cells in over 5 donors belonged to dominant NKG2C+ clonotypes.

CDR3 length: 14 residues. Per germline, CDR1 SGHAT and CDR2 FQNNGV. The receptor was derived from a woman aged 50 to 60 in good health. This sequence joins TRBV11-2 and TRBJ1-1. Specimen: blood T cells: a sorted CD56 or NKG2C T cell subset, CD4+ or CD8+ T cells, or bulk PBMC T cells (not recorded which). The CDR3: CASSSPDWNTEAFF.